The 5 T cell receptor beta chains below come from one sample, sequenced in a study of cytomegalovirus exposure and HLA in healthy donors (TCRdb year 2017). Library generation was performed with the immunoSEQ multiplex PCR assay. The multiplex PCR relied on a mix of 60 forward primers for TCR Vbeta segments and 13 reverse primers for TCR Jbeta segments. This is the immuneACCESS table as TCRdb keeps it, with only in-frame sequences that have V and J called. A part of the clones is gone; compared with another copy, unresolved V genes explain less than half, and the rest is unexplained. This sample lists about 160,000 clones; approximately 80% were detected once. 6.3% of the sample goes to the ten largest clones. Sequenced input: PBMCs. The receptor set was obtained from a male donor in good health and CMV-seropositive.

This chain joins TRBV19 and TRBJ1-1; D remains ambiguous. Germline-derived CDR1 and CDR2 are LNHDA and SQIVND (reference sequence). Trimming pared 3 bases from V and 2 bases from J, leaving 13 bases between. This CDR3 has 15 residues. The chain's CDR3 is CASSIERSTNTEAFF. CDR3 coding DNA: TGTGCCAGTAGTATCGAACGGAGTACTAACACTGAAGCTTTCTTT.

The genes are TRBV7-9 and TRBJ1-2; tentatively, D is TRBD1 (5 bases). Germline V gene sequence: CDR1 SEHNR, CDR2 FQNEAQ (reference sequence). The CDR3 runs 15 residues. Trimming stripped 1 base from V and 4 bases from J, with 13 bases between. The CDR3 DNA follows: TGTGCCAGCAGCTTAGACGCGCAGGGAATCTATGGCTACACCTTC. It encodes CASSLDAQGIYGYTF.

J is TRBJ2-3 and V is TRBV29-1, with 7 bases fitting TRBD2. V lost 7 bases and J lost 4; bases outside the gene matches: 5. The CDR3 loop spans 12 amino acids. CDR1 is SQVTM, CDR2 ANQGSEA, per germline. The CDR3 here is CSAGGSADTQYF. The CDR3 bases are TGCAGCGCGGGCGGGAGCGCAGATACGCAGTATTTT.

The DNA for the CDR3 is TGTGCCAGCAGCCGGACTAGCGGAGTTTACAATGAGCAGTTCTTC. Its translation is CASSRTSGVYNEQFF. The chain couples TRBV6-5 to TRBJ2-1, with 10 bases aligning to TRBD2. The ends lost 6 bases at V and 4 bases at J; junction bases unmatched: 6. Germline V gives CDR1 MNHEY, CDR2 SVGAGI. The CDR3 runs to 15 residues.

The J gene is TRBJ1-4, the V gene TRBV11-3; the D is unclear. The CDR3 is made up of 14 amino acids. Looked up from germline, CDR1 is SGHNT and CDR2 is YENEEA. V lost 4 bases, J lost 5 bases, and 11 bases lay in between. The CDR3 is CASSYARGNEKLFF. Here the CDR3 DNA reads TGTGCCAGCAGCTACGCGCGGGGAAATGAAAAACTGTTTTTT.